This T cell receptor (beta chain) was obtained from a study of blood T cells in healthy people across ages. The CDR3 loop spans 16 amino acids. Germline lookup yields CDR1 SGHTA and CDR2 FQGTGA. V shed 2 bases, J shed 5 bases, and the junction held 7 bases outside the gene matches. Study outcomes and limitations: Measured against age, TCR beta diversity per million T cells decreased in a roughly linear manner. From one million sequenced T cells, diversity estimates were lower bounds.

Primed by a sample-barcoded 5' primer and a J-beta primer mix, a second PCR proceeded for 7 to 11 cycles. Via MiXCR, TCRdb re-called the 5' RACE reads, giving one row per CDR3 protein. Of hundreds of thousands of distinct CDR3 sequences listed, around two fifths are singletons. This clonotype was detected once. What it binds is not known. Researchers report isolating at least 6.5 million PBMCs per sample. This clonotype was sampled from a man between 60 and 75 years old in good health. The sequenced sample consisted of blood. The V gene is TRBV7-3, the J gene TRBJ2-3, with 10 bases lining up with TRBD2. The DNA of the CDR3 is TGTGCCAGCAGCTTACGTCCTAGCGGGGGTGGAGATACGCAGTATTTT. Protein product: CASSLRPSGGGDTQYF.